Following are 13 T cell receptor beta chains from one sample sequenced in a study of cytomegalovirus exposure and HLA in healthy donors. 13 Jbeta primers and 60 Vbeta primers were used for the PCR. The data were produced by immunoSEQ multiplex PCR, yet TCRdb's version contains in-frame clones alone and is incomplete. This specimen shows under 150,000 clones; the ten leading clones hold roughly 2%. The sequencing input was PBMCs. The receptor set was obtained from a woman aged 55-70 years in good health and CMV-seronegative.

The V and J genes are TRBV6-5 and TRBJ2-7; 7 bases line up with TRBD1. After removal of 5 bases from V and 0 bases from J, the junction contained 7 bases not matched to a gene. In germline, CDR1 is MNHEY, CDR2 SVGAGI. This CDR3 is 15 amino acids long. CDR3 loop: CASSRTGEPSYEQYF. Written as DNA, the CDR3 is TGTGCCAGCAGTCGAACAGGGGAACCCTCCTACGAGCAGTACTTC.

The rearrangement joins TRBV15 to TRBJ2-1, with 13 nucleotides matching TRBD2. CDR1 is LNHNV and CDR2 is YYDKDF in the germline V gene (reference sequence). V lost 0 bases to trimming and J lost 5 bases; unmatched junction nucleotides: 4. CDR3 size: 17 residues. The CDR3 DNA reads TGTGCCACCAGCAGAGACCCCGGACTAGCGGGGGACAATGAGCAGTTCTTC. It yields the protein CATSRDPGLAGDNEQFF.

The V and J genes are TRBV6-5 and TRBJ2-7, with 8 bases fitting TRBD2. Trimming took 5 bases from V and 4 from J; bases not matched to a gene: 10. The CDR3 runs to 15 residues. Germline CDR1 reads MNHEY; CDR2 reads SVGAGI. The CDR3 here is CASSPWASSGYEQYF. The CDR3 coding sequence is TGTGCCAGCAGTCCATGGGCGTCTAGCGGGTACGAGCAGTACTTC.

V gene TRBV4-2 combines with J gene TRBJ2-1; TRBD2 aligns across 8 bases. Germline V lookup: CDR1 LGHNA, CDR2 YNFKEQ. The CDR3 has 19 amino acids. Losses at the gene ends were 0 bases for V and 0 bases for J; bases not matched to a gene: 10. CDR3 in DNA: TGTGCCAGCAGCCAAGATGGCGGTAGCGGGGAGAGCTCCTACAATGAGCAGTTCTTC. Amino acid sequence: CASSQDGGSGESSYNEQFF.

This chain links TRBV7-9 with TRBJ1-5, with 8 nucleotides matching TRBD1. This CDR3 is built from 15 residues. Germline trimming cut 5 bases from V and 5 bases from J; bases unmatched to any gene: 8. Germline V gene lookup returns CDR1 SEHNR and CDR2 FQNEAQ (reference sequence). CDR3 sequence reads: CASSPGQGRDQPQHF. The DNA for the CDR3 is TGTGCCAGCAGCCCTGGACAGGGTAGGGATCAGCCCCAGCATTTT.

This sequence joins TRBV5-6 and TRBJ2-3; the match to TRBD2 covers 10 bases. CDR1 is SGHDT, CDR2 YYEEEE, per germline. Trimming cost V 4 bases and J 1 base; bases outside gene matches: 0. The CDR3 sequence is 14 residues long. The CDR3 DNA reads as TGTGCCAGCAGCGGGACTAGCGGCACAGATACGCAGTATTTT. This translates into CASSGTSGTDTQYF.

V gene TRBV11-2 combines with J gene TRBJ2-5; D is unresolved. Germline V lookup: CDR1 SGHAT, CDR2 FQNNGV. V lost 4 bases, J lost 7 bases, and 10 bases lay in between. The length of the CDR3 is 12 residues. CDR3 residues: CASSSSPSTQYF. Written as DNA, the CDR3 is TGTGCCAGCAGCTCGAGCCCGTCGACCCAGTACTTC.

The CDR3 DNA reads as TGTGCCAGCAGCTTAGAACAGAATCAGCCCCAGCATTTT. Translated, it gives CASSLEQNQPQHF. V usage is TRBV11-2 and J usage is TRBJ1-5; D gene uncertain. This CDR3 comprises 13 residues. The germline CDR1 and CDR2 sequences are SGHAT and FQNNGV. V lost 0 bases and J lost 4, with 4 bases in between.

This chain links TRBV2 with TRBJ2-5, with 10 bases fitting TRBD1. This CDR3 has 15 amino acids. Germline values: CDR1 SNHLY, CDR2 FYNNEI. V was pared by 6 bases and J by 5 bases, with 9 bases of the junction left unmatched. CDR3 protein: CASRLRTGGLETQYF. CDR3 sequence (DNA): TGTGCCAGCAGGTTAAGGACAGGGGGTTTGGAGACCCAGTACTTC.

The V call is TRBV30, the J call TRBJ2-7, with D perhaps matching TRBD1 (5 bases). With 4 bases removed from V and 6 bases from J, the gap between germline ends came to 13 bases. Germline CDR1 GTSNPN, CDR2 SVGIG (reference sequence). This CDR3 has 12 residues. The CDR3 sequence: CAWNKGLGEQYF. In nucleotides, the CDR3 is TGTGCCTGGAATAAGGGGCTTGGCGAGCAGTACTTC. Complete variable domain (other parts from reference TRBV30 and TRBJ2-7): SQTIHQWPATLVQPVGSPLSLECTVEGTSNPNLYWYRQAAGRGLQLLFYSVGIGQISSEVPQNLSASRPQDRQFILSSKKLLLSDSGFYLCAWNKGLGEQYFGPGTRLTVT.

The chain is built from TRBV28 and TRBJ2-7; 7 bases map to TRBD2. The CDR3 extends over 15 amino acids. In germline, CDR1 is MDHEN, CDR2 SYDVKM. Trimming at V came to 5 bases and at J to 0 bases, leaving 7 bases not matched to a gene. The CDR3 DNA is TGTGCCAGCAGTATCCTCGGGAGGAGCTCCTACGAGCAGTACTTC. Translating it yields CASSILGRSSYEQYF.

V is TRBV4-2 and J is TRBJ2-1; 10 bases are shared with TRBD2. Germline CDR1 and CDR2: LGHNA and YNFKEQ. J lost 3 bases, V lost 0 bases, and 5 bases had no gene match. This CDR3 spans 17 amino acids. The DNA for the CDR3 is TGTGCCAGCAGCCAAGATGAACTAGCGGGGCTCTACAATGAGCAGTTCTTC. Translation gives CASSQDELAGLYNEQFF.

This chain connects TRBV5-6 to TRBJ1-2; weak D call: TRBD1 (5 bases). CDR3 size: 13 residues. Germline-derived CDR1 and CDR2 are SGHDT and YYEEEE. The V end lost 3 bases, the J end lost 8 bases, and 14 bases lay between the germline ends. The CDR3 bases are TGTGCCAGCAGCTCCACAGGATCGAGCGGCTACACCTTC. Its protein product is CASSSTGSSGYTF.